This T cell receptor (beta chain) emerged from a study of human T cells and chemical hapten exposure. Study information: Each patient's scalp received weekly diphenylcyclopropenone throughout the approximately 25-week study. Slight differences in pooled library volume were the main source of varying TCR yields across samples. Study-level findings and limits: Among expanded TCRs, significantly more large CDR3 similarity clusters formed than among controls.

Time point denoted: patch test 2, 6 weeks after DPC sensitization. Sample treatment: therapeutic diphenylcyclopropenone sensitization with weekly scalp DPC. Each donor was an alopecia patient between 18 and 70 years of age who qualified for DPC. From the RACE reads, TCRdb called clonotypes with MiXCR, one entry per CDR3 protein. The sample yields more than 70,000 distinct CDR3 sequences, around 10% seen once. This clonotype came up a few times. Its target is not known. An end of the junction does not agree with germline; a read error may underlie this. Here the sequenced sample was whole blood, taken in connection with sensitization to the hapten diphenylcyclopropenone (DPC). The origin of this receptor is a man between 18 and 35 years old with alopecia areata. Some clones in this sample may be carry-over from other donors' samples.

The chain's CDR3 is CVSSYRTTGTGELFF. The CDR3 bases are TGCGTCAGCAGCTACCGGACTACAGGCACCGGGGAGCTGTTTTTT. The chain joins TRBV5-1 to TRBJ2-2; tentative D call: TRBD2 (6 bases). The CDR3 covers 15 residues. Germline V gene lookup returns CDR1 SGHRS and CDR2 YFSETQ. Drawing the rest from reference TRBV5-1 and TRBJ2-2, the complete variable domain is KAGVTQTPRYLIKTRGQQVTLSCSPISGHRSVSWYQQTPGQGLQFLFEYFSETQRNKGNFPGRFSGRQFSNSRSEMNVSTLELGDSALYLCVSSYRTTGTGELFFGEGSRLTVL.